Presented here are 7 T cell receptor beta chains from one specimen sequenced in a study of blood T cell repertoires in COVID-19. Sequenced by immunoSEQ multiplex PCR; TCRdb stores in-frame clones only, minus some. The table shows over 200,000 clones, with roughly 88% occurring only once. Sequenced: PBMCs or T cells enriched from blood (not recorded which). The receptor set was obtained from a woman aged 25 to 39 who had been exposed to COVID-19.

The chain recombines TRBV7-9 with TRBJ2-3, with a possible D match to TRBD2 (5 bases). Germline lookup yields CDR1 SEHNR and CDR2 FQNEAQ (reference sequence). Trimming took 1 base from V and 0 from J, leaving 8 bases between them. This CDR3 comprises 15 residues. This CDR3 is CASSLDGLSTDTQYF. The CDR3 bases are TGTGCCAGCAGCTTAGATGGACTTAGCACAGATACGCAGTATTTT.

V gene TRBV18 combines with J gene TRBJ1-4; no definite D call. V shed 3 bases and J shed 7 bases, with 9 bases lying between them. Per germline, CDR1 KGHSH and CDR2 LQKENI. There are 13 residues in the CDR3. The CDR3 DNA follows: TGTGCCAGCTCACCCGACGGACTTGAAAAACTGTTTTTT. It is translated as CASSPDGLEKLFF.

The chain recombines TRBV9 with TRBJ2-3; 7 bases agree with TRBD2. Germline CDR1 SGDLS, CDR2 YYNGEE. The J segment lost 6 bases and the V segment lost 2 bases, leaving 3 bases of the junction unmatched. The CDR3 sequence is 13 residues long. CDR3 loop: CASSVGLVDTQYF. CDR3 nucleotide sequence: TGTGCCAGCAGCGTTGGACTAGTTGATACGCAGTATTTT.

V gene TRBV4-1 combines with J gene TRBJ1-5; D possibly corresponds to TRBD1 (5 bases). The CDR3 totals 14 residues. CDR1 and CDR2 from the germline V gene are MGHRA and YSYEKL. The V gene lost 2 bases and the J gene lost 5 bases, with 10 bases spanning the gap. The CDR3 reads CASSQWTTHQPQHF. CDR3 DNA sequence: TGCGCCAGCAGCCAATGGACAACTCATCAGCCCCAGCATTTT.

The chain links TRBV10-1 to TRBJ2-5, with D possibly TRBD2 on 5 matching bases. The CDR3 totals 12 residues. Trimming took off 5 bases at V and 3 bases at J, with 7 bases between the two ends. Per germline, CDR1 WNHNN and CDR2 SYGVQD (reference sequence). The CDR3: CASSMGEETQYF. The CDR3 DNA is TGCGCCAGCAGTATGGGAGAAGAGACCCAGTACTTC.

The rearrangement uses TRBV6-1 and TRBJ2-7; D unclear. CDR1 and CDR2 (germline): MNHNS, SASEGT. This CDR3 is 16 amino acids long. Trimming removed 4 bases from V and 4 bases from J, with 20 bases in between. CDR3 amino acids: CASSATRVTFRYEQYF. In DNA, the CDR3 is TGTGCCAGCAGTGCTACCCGGGTCACCTTTAGGTACGAGCAGTACTTC.

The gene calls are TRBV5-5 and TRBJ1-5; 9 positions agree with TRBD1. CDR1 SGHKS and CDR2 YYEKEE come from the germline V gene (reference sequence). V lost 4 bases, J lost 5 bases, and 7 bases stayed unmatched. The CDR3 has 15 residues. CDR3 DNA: TGTGCCAGCAGCCAGGGGACAGGGAGTCATCAGCCCCAGCATTTT. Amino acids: CASSQGTGSHQPQHF.